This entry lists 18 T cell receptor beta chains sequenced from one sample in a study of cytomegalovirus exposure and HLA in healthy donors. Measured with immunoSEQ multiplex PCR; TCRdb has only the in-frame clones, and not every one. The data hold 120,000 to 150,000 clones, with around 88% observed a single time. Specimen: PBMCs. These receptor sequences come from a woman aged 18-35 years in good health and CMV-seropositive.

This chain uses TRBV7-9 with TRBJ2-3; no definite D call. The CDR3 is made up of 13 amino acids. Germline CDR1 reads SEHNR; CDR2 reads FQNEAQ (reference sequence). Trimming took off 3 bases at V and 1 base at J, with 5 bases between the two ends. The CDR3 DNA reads TGTGCCAGCAGCTTGCCAGGCACAGATACGCAGTATTTT. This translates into CASSLPGTDTQYF.

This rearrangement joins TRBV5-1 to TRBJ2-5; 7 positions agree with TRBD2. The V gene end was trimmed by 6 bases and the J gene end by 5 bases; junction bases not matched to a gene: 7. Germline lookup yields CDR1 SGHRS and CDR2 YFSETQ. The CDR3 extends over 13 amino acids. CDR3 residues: CASTAAGSETQYF. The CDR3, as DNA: TGCGCCAGCACGGCAGCGGGGAGTGAGACCCAGTACTTC.

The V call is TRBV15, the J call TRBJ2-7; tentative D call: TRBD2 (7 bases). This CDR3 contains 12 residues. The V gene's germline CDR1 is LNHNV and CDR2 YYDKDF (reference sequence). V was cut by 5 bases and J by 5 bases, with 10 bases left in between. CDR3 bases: TGTGCCACCAGCGTGGGGGGGCACGAGCAGTACTTC. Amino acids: CATSVGGHEQYF.

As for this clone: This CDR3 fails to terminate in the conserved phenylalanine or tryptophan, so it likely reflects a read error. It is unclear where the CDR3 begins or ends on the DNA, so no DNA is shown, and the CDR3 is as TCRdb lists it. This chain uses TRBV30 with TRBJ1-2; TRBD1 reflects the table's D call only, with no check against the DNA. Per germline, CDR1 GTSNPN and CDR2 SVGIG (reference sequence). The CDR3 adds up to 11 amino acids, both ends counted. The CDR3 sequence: CAWSTGANLGI.

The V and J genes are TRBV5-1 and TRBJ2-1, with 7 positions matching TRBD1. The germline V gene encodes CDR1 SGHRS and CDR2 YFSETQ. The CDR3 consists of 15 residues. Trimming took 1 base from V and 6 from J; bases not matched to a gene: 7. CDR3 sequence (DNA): TGCGCCAGCAGCTTGTGGGCAGGGGGTGGCAATGAGCAGTTCTTC. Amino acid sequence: CASSLWAGGGNEQFF.

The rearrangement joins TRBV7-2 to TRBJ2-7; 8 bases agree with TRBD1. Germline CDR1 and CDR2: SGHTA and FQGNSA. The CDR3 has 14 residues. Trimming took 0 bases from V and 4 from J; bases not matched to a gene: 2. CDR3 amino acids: CASSLARQGYEQYF. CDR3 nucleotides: TGTGCCAGCAGCTTAGCGCGACAGGGGTACGAGCAGTACTTC.

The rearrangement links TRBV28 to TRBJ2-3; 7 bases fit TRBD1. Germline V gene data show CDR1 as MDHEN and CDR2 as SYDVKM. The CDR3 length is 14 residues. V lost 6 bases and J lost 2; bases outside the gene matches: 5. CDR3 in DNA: TGTGCCAGCAGCCGACAGGGTGCCACAGATACGCAGTATTTT. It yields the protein CASSRQGATDTQYF.

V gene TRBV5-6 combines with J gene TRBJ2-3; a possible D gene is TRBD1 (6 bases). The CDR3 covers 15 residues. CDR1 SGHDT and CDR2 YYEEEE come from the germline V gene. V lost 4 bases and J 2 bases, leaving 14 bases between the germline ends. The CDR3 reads CASSVYRVFTDTQYF. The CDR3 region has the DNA TGTGCCAGCAGCGTATACAGGGTATTCACAGATACGCAGTATTTT. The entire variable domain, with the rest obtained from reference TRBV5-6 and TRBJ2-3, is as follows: DAGVTQSPTHLIKTRGQQVTLRCSPKSGHDTVSWYQQALGQGPQFIFQYYEEEERQRGNFPDRFSGHQFPNYSSELNVNALLLGDSALYLCASSVYRVFTDTQYFGPGTRLTVL.

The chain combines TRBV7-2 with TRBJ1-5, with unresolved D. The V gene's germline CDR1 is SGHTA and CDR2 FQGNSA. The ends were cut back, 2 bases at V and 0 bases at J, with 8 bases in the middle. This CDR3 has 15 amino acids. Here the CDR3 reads CASSLRVLSNQPQHF. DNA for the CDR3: TGTGCCAGCAGCTTACGGGTCCTTAGCAATCAGCCCCAGCATTTT.

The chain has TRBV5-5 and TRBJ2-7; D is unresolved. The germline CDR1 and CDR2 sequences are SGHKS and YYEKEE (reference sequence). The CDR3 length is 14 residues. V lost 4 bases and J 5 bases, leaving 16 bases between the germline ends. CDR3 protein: CASSHIQPTDEQYF. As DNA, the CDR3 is TGTGCCAGCAGCCATATCCAACCTACTGACGAGCAGTACTTC. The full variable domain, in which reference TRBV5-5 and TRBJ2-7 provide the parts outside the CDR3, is DAGVTQSPTHLIKTRGQQVTLRCSPISGHKSVSWYQQVLGQGPQFIFQYYEKEERGRGNFPDRFSARQFPNYSSELNVNALLLGDSALYLCASSHIQPTDEQYFGPGTRLTVT.

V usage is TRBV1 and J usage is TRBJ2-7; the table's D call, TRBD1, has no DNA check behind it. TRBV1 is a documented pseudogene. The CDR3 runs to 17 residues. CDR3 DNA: TGCACCAGCAGCCAGCCCACCTCACAGGGAACCTCCTACGAGCAGTACTTC. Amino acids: CTSSQPTSQGTSYEQYF.

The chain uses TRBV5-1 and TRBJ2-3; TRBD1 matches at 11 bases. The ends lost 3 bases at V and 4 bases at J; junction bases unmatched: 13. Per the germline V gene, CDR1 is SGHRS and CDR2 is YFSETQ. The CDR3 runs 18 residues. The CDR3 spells CASSSRAFGTGGSDTQYF. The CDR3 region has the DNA TGCGCCAGCAGCTCTAGGGCTTTCGGGACAGGGGGTTCAGATACGCAGTATTTT.

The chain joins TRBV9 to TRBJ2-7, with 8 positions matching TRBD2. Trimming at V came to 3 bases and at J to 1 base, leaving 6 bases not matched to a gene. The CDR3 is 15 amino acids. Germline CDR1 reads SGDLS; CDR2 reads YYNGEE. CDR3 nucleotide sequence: TGTGCCAGCAGCGAGACGGGAGGGGCTTCCTACGAGCAGTACTTC. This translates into CASSETGGASYEQYF.

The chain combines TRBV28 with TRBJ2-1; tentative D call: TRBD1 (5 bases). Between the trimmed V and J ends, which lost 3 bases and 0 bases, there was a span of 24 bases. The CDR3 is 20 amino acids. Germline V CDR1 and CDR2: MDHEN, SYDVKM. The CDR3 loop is CASSFLLRVLSQHSYNEQFF. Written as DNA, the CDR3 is TGTGCCAGCAGTTTCCTGCTCAGGGTACTATCGCAGCACTCCTACAATGAGCAGTTCTTC. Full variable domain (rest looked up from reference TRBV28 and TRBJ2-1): DVKVTQSSRYLVKRTGEKVFLECVQDMDHENMFWYRQDPGLGLRLIYFSYDVKMKEKGDIPEGYSVSREKKERFSLILESASTNQTSMYLCASSFLLRVLSQHSYNEQFFGPGTRLTVL.

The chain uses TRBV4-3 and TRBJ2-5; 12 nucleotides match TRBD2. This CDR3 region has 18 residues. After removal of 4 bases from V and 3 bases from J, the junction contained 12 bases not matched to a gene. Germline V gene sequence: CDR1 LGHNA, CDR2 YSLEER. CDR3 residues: CASSPVFFWTSGKETQYF. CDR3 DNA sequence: TGCGCCAGCAGCCCCGTATTCTTCTGGACTAGCGGGAAAGAGACCCAGTACTTC.

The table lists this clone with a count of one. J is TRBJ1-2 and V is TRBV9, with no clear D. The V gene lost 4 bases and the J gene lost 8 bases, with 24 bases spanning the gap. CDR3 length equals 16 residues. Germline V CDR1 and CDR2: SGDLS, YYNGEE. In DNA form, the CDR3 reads TGTGCCAGCAGCCCAGTTGACGGTGAGATTACTAGAGGCTACACCTTC. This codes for CASSPVDGEITRGYTF.

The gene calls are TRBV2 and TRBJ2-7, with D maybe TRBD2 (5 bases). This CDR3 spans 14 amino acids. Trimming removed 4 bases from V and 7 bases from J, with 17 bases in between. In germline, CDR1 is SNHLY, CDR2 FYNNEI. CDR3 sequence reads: CASSGIALGGEQYF. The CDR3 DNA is TGTGCCAGCAGTGGTATAGCGCTTGGAGGTGAGCAGTACTTC.

The CDR3 loop reads CASSLISGAQEQFF. The DNA of the CDR3 is TGCGCCAGCAGCTTGATCTCAGGGGCACAGGAGCAGTTCTTC. The genes are TRBV5-1 and TRBJ2-1, with D possibly matching TRBD1 (6 bases). The CDR3 contains 14 residues. Trimming removed 1 base from V and 10 bases from J, with 15 bases in between. Germline assignment: CDR1 SGHRS and CDR2 YFSETQ.